These 18 T cell receptor beta chains were all obtained from the same sample, sequenced in a study of T cells in Graves' hyperthyroidism and ophthalmopathy. Amplification yielded TCR beta CDR3 regions, with RNA transcripts as the source. The HTBI set primed first-round TCR CDR3 RT-PCR. TCRdb re-analysed the multiplex PCR reads in MiXCR, keeping a single row per CDR3 protein. Of 300,000 to 450,000 distinct CDR3 sequences in the sample, less than 20% are singletons; the top ten hold 40%. The sequenced sample was blood. These receptors were collected from a man aged 18 to 35 with Graves' ophthalmopathy.

The CDR3 nucleotides are TGTGCCAGCACGGCCCCATACCCCCAGCCCCAGCATTTT. Translating it yields CASTAPYPQPQHF. V is TRBV6-1 and J is TRBJ1-5; D is unresolved. Trimming stripped 7 bases from V and 7 bases from J, with 14 bases between. There are 13 residues in the CDR3. Germline loops: CDR1 MNHNS, CDR2 SASEGT.

This clonotype was seen a few times. The chain joins TRBV7-9 to TRBJ1-5; the D is unclear. Trimming stripped 5 bases from V and 4 bases from J, with 9 bases between. The CDR3 runs to 13 residues. Looked up from germline, CDR1 is SEHNR and CDR2 is FQNEAQ (reference sequence). The CDR3 here is CASSAAGNQPQHF. DNA for the CDR3: TGTGCCAGCAGCGCCGCGGGGAATCAGCCCCAGCATTTT.

This clonotype appeared a few times. This chain uses TRBV7-3 with TRBJ2-5, with 8 bases that match TRBD2. Trimming cost V 2 bases and J 4 bases; bases outside gene matches: 6. Germline CDR1 and CDR2: SGHTA and FQGTGA. This CDR3 has 15 residues. As DNA, the CDR3 is TGTGCCAGCAGCTTAGCCGGACTAGCAGGAGAGACCCAGTACTTC. Its protein is CASSLAGLAGETQYF.

V gene TRBV5-1 combines with J gene TRBJ2-5; 10 bases agree with TRBD2. With 4 bases clipped from V and 2 bases from J, the junction kept 14 bases outside the gene matches. Germline CDR1 is SGHRS and CDR2 is YFSETQ. The CDR3 extends over 18 amino acids. The CDR3 DNA reads TGCGCCAGCAGCATCCGTTTTAGCGGGGGGCCACGACAAGAGACCCAGTACTTC. Its protein is CASSIRFSGGPRQETQYF.

In its sample, this clonotype was seen many times. The chain has TRBV6-2 or TRBV6-3 and TRBJ1-2; TRBD1 aligns across 7 bases. J gave up 5 bases and V 5 bases, and 11 bases lay outside the gene matches. The CDR3 runs to 15 residues. Per germline, CDR1 MNHEY and CDR2 SVGEGT. The CDR3, as DNA: TGTGCCAGCAGTACTCGCTTGGGACAGCTTTATGGCTACACCTTC. Translation: CASSTRLGQLYGYTF.

In DNA form, the CDR3 reads TGTGCCACCAGTGAGACCCAAGGGAACACCATATATTTT. This sequence encodes CATSETQGNTIYF. The gene calls are TRBV24-1 and TRBJ1-3; D unresolved. Germline loops: CDR1 KGHDR, CDR2 SFDVKD. The ends were cut back, 4 bases at V and 7 bases at J, with 10 bases in the middle. CDR3 size: 13 residues.

This clonotype has only a few counts. V and J are TRBV7-3 and TRBJ2-3; no clear D. Germline CDR1 is SGHTA and CDR2 is FQGTGA. Trimming removed 1 base at V and 1 base at J, with 9 bases between. There are 15 residues in the CDR3. CDR3 protein: CASSLIAGRTDTQYF. In nucleotides, the CDR3 is TGTGCCAGCAGCTTAATTGCCGGACGCACAGATACGCAGTATTTT. The full variable domain, completed using reference TRBV7-3 and TRBJ2-3, is GAGVSQTPSNKVTEKGKYVELRCDPISGHTALYWYRQSLGQGPEFLIYFQGTGAADDSGLPNDRFFAVRPEGSVSTLKIQRTERGDSAVYLCASSLIAGRTDTQYFGPGTRLTVL.

The chain carries TRBV4-1 and TRBJ2-1; TRBD2 matches at 9 bases. Germline values: CDR1 MGHRA, CDR2 YSYEKL. The CDR3 length is 16 residues. With 4 bases clipped from V and 7 bases from J, the junction kept 11 bases outside the gene matches. CDR3 protein: CASSPLLAGFMNEQFF. The CDR3 region has the DNA TGCGCCAGCAGCCCTCTCCTAGCGGGGTTTATGAATGAGCAGTTCTTC.

The V and J genes are TRBV20-1 and TRBJ1-1; D is ambiguous. The CDR3 totals 15 residues. Germline CDR1 is DFQATT and CDR2 is SNEGSKA (reference sequence). The V end lost 2 bases, the J end lost 4 bases, and 17 bases lay between the germline ends. The CDR3 region has the DNA TGCAGTGCTAGAAGCGGACGTAGGATATCCACTGAAGCTTTCTTT. Its translation: CSARSGRRISTEAFF.

This clonotype showed up many times. J is TRBJ1-2 and V is TRBV11-2; D gene ambiguous. V was cut by 1 base and J by 4 bases, with 4 bases left in between. This CDR3 region has 12 residues. Germline V lookup: CDR1 SGHAT, CDR2 FQNNGV. The CDR3 sequence is CASSLGLYGYTF. For the CDR3, the DNA is TGTGCCAGCAGCTTAGGTCTCTATGGCTACACCTTC.

In its sample, this clonotype was seen a few times. The chain is built from TRBV6-9 and TRBJ1-4, with TRBD1 identical over 7 bases. V trimming: 4 bases; J trimming: 0 bases; junction bases outside the gene matches: 14. CDR1 and CDR2 (germline): MNHGY, SVAAGI. This CDR3 has 19 amino acids. In DNA form, the CDR3 reads TGTGCCAGCAGTTTTCACTCCCGGACAGGAAAGGCAACTAATGAAAAACTGTTTTTT. Protein product: CASSFHSRTGKATNEKLFF.

This clonotype came up a few times. The gene calls are TRBV5-6 and TRBJ1-2, with D perhaps TRBD1 (6 bases). V lost 1 base and J 8 bases, leaving 15 bases between the germline ends. The CDR3 totals 14 residues. Germline assignment: CDR1 SGHDT and CDR2 YYEEEE. For the CDR3, the DNA is TGTGCCAGCAGCTTGATATCGGGGGCGAGGGGCTACACCTTC. Its translation: CASSLISGARGYTF.

V is TRBV4-1 and J is TRBJ2-7; tentatively, D is TRBD1 (6 bases). The CDR3 is 13 amino acids. Germline V gives CDR1 MGHRA, CDR2 YSYEKL. Trimming cost V 1 base and J 3 bases, with 7 bases left between them. CDR3 residues: CASSQAGDYEQYF. The CDR3 nucleotides are TGCGCCAGCAGCCAAGCAGGGGACTACGAGCAGTACTTC.

The rearrangement links TRBV5-6 to TRBJ1-2, with D unclear. CDR1 and CDR2 from the germline V gene are SGHDT and YYEEEE. CDR3 length: 13 amino acids. Between the trimmed V and J ends, which lost 2 bases and 6 bases, there was a span of 11 bases. CDR3 in amino acids: CASSFTDTDGYTF. The CDR3 DNA reads TGTGCCAGCAGCTTCACAGATACGGATGGCTACACCTTC.

The sample holds many counts of this clonotype. This sequence joins TRBV5-8 and TRBJ2-3, with TRBD2 as a possible D gene (7 bases). In germline, CDR1 is SGHTS, CDR2 YDEGEE. V lost 1 base to trimming and J lost 6 bases, with 24 bases between them. The CDR3 length is 18 residues. The CDR3 DNA follows: TGTGCCAGCAGCTTGTACCAGGCGGGCGGGGGCGAGCGCGATACGCAGTATTTT. It specifies CASSLYQAGGGERDTQYF.

The table lists this clonotype with many counts. V is TRBV12-5 and J is TRBJ2-1, with D unclear. Germline CDR1 LGHNT, CDR2 FRNRAP. V gave up 3 bases and J gave up 6 bases, with 9 bases separating them. The CDR3 spans 13 residues. DNA of the CDR3: TGTGCTAGTGGTTTAGGTTCGGCCAATGAGCAGTTCTTC. Its protein is CASGLGSANEQFF.

This clonotype was recorded at least ten times. The chain carries TRBV5-1 and TRBJ2-7; 9 nucleotides agree with TRBD1. The germline CDR1 and CDR2 sequences are SGHRS and YFSETQ. The CDR3 has 16 residues. V trimming: 0 bases; J trimming: 5 bases; junction bases outside the gene matches: 9. CDR3 in amino acids: CASSLEQGARSNEQYF. The CDR3 DNA is TGCGCCAGCAGCTTGGAACAGGGGGCGCGTTCGAACGAGCAGTACTTC.

Points on this clonotype: This could be a read error, since a much larger clone is one nucleotide away. The chain couples TRBV20-1 to TRBJ1-2; D is perhaps TRBD1 (6 bases). The CDR3 totals 14 residues. The ends were cut back, 5 bases at V and 7 bases at J, with 20 bases in the middle. Germline V gives CDR1 DFQATT, CDR2 SNEGSKA (reference sequence). The CDR3 bases are TGCAGTGCTGCGCCACAGGGTCGAGACTGTGGCTACACCTTC. This translates into CSAAPQGRDCGYTF.